This entry lists 20 T cell receptor beta chains sequenced from one sample in a study of shared clonotypes between healthy human individuals. Clones were sequenced by immunoSEQ multiplex PCR, and TCRdb holds only the in-frame ones, with some missing. The data hold approximately 1.5 million clones, with about 98% observed a single time. The sample comprised naive CD4+ T cells sorted from blood. Subset noted: CD45RA+ positively selected. These receptors were collected from a man aged 30 to 45 in good health.

CDR3 bases: TGTGCCAGCAGCCCAAGAGGGGGGAGGGATTCCTACAATGAGCAGTTCTTC. This sequence encodes CASSPRGGRDSYNEQFF. The V call is TRBV9, the J call TRBJ2-1; weak D call: TRBD2 (7 bases). This CDR3 is 17 amino acids long. Trimming shortened V by 4 bases and J by 1 base, and 18 bases separated the two germline ends. CDR1 is SGDLS and CDR2 is YYNGEE in the germline V gene.

The chain recombines TRBV5-8 with TRBJ1-1; the D gene is possibly TRBD1 (5 bases). Trimming shortened V by 3 bases and J by 4 bases, and 22 bases separated the two germline ends. Germline assignment: CDR1 SGHTS and CDR2 YDEGEE. CDR3 length: 17 amino acids. CDR3 DNA: TGTGCCAGCAGCTCTACGGCCCCCCCTCGTGGGGGCACTGAAGCTTTCTTT. This encodes CASSSTAPPRGGTEAFF.

The chain carries TRBV7-3 and TRBJ1-2, with D possibly TRBD1 on 5 matching bases. Germline CDR1 is SGHTA and CDR2 is FQGTGA. The CDR3 is made up of 15 amino acids. V gave up 1 base and J gave up 0 bases, with 9 bases separating them. The CDR3, as DNA: TGTGCCAGCAGCTTAAATGGGGCCCCTAACTATGGCTACACCTTC. Amino acids: CASSLNGAPNYGYTF. Supplemented by reference TRBV7-3 and TRBJ1-2, the full variable domain reads GAGVSQTPSNKVTEKGKYVELRCDPISGHTALYWYRQSLGQGPEFLIYFQGTGAADDSGLPNDRFFAVRPEGSVSTLKIQRTERGDSAVYLCASSLNGAPNYGYTFGSGTRLTVV.

This clone was seen once. The gene calls are TRBV28 and TRBJ2-7, with 10 bases matching TRBD2. CDR1 and CDR2 from the germline V gene are MDHEN and SYDVKM. V lost 5 bases to trimming and J lost 4 bases; unmatched junction nucleotides: 8. This CDR3 is built from 15 residues. The CDR3 DNA reads TGTGCCAGCAGTCCGATTAGCGGGAGGTCGTACGAGCAGTACTTC. Residues: CASSPISGRSYEQYF.

The rearrangement links TRBV5-1 to TRBJ2-7, with D possibly matching TRBD1 (5 bases). Germline assignment: CDR1 SGHRS and CDR2 YFSETQ. Trimming took 5 bases from V and 2 from J, leaving 14 bases between them. The CDR3 sequence is 14 residues long. The CDR3 region has the DNA TGCGCCAGCAGTCCGACAGTTATCGCCTACGAGCAGTACTTC. As protein: CASSPTVIAYEQYF.

The chain employs TRBV2 and TRBJ1-1; D might be TRBD1 (5 bases). V dropped 3 bases and J dropped 4 bases, with 12 bases sitting between them. Germline V lookup: CDR1 SNHLY, CDR2 FYNNEI. This CDR3 is built from 14 residues. DNA for the CDR3: TGTGCCAGCAGTGAGTGGGGCGCGGGCACTGAAGCTTTCTTT. It translates to CASSEWGAGTEAFF.

As regards this clone: The DNA is left out, because the CDR3 cannot be placed on it with certainty; the CDR3 is given as TCRdb lists it. V usage is TRBV28 and J usage is TRBJ2-2; the DNA was not used to check the table's D call, TRBD2. Per germline, CDR1 MDHEN and CDR2 SYDVKM. The CDR3 spans 15 residues, counting both ends. CDR3 residues: CASSSSPSGRGELFF.

The J gene is TRBJ2-3, the V gene TRBV5-1; a weak D match, TRBD2 (5 bases). Trimming stripped 0 bases from V and 6 bases from J, with 8 bases between. Germline V lookup: CDR1 SGHRS, CDR2 YFSETQ. This CDR3 is 13 amino acids long. This CDR3 reads CASSLAPGDTQYF. CDR3 in DNA: TGCGCCAGCAGCTTGGCCCCGGGGGATACGCAGTATTTT.

Comments on this clone: Other nucleotide sequences from this sample produce the same CDR3. This chain connects TRBV7-9 to TRBJ2-3; D tentatively reads TRBD1 or TRBD2 (5 bases each). The CDR3 length is 13 residues. The germline gives CDR1 SEHNR, CDR2 FQNEAQ (reference sequence). V lost 0 bases, J lost 4 bases, and 5 bases lay in between. The CDR3 DNA reads as TGTGCCAGCAGCTTAGCGGGGGCAGATACGCAGTATTTT. This gives the protein CASSLAGADTQYF.

The gene calls are TRBV7-6 and TRBJ2-1, with TRBD2 identical over 12 bases. The junction had 9 bases not matched to a gene; V was cut back by 5 bases and J by 7 bases. CDR1 and CDR2 from the germline V gene are SGHVS and FNYEAQ. The CDR3 contains 16 residues. CDR3 bases: TGTGCCAGCAGCCCTTCGACTAGCGGGAGTCTTAATGAGCAGTTCTTC. Protein sequence: CASSPSTSGSLNEQFF.

This rearrangement joins TRBV5-1 to TRBJ1-3; 8 bases agree with TRBD1. With 4 bases clipped from V and 2 bases from J, the junction kept 2 bases outside the gene matches. This CDR3 is built from 14 residues. Germline V CDR1 and CDR2: SGHRS, YFSETQ. The CDR3 sequence: CASSPDRAGNTIYF. The CDR3 DNA follows: TGCGCCAGCAGCCCGGACAGGGCTGGAAACACCATATATTTT.

CDR3 bases: TGTGCCAGCATCCAAGCCCAAGGGTTCGCCGGGGAGCTGTTTTTT. Its protein product is CASIQAQGFAGELFF. This chain uses TRBV7-2 with TRBJ2-2; D not certain. This CDR3 contains 15 residues. The V end lost 7 bases, the J end lost 6 bases, and 18 bases lay between the germline ends. CDR1 SGHTA and CDR2 FQGNSA come from the germline V gene.

This sequence joins TRBV9 and TRBJ2-1, with 7 nucleotides matching TRBD1. CDR1 is SGDLS and CDR2 is YYNGEE in the germline V gene. The CDR3 loop spans 14 amino acids. V shed 3 bases, J shed 4 bases, and the junction held 4 bases outside the gene matches. The CDR3 sequence is CASSDKGQYNEQFF. CDR3 DNA sequence: TGTGCCAGCAGCGATAAGGGACAGTACAATGAGCAGTTCTTC.

The rearrangement joins TRBV7-2 to TRBJ2-1; 13 bases are a match to TRBD2. J lost 2 bases, V lost 7 bases, and 5 bases had no gene match. Germline V gene lookup returns CDR1 SGHTA and CDR2 FQGNSA. The CDR3 runs 16 residues. CDR3 DNA: TGTGCCAGCATCAGGACTAGCGGGAGTCCCTACAATGAGCAGTTCTTC. Its translation: CASIRTSGSPYNEQFF.

This CDR3 reads CASSPFWITPDEQYF. The DNA of the CDR3 is TGTGCCAGCAGCCCCTTCTGGATCACCCCCGACGAGCAGTACTTC. The rearrangement uses TRBV5-6 and TRBJ2-7; D unclear. Trimming left V 4 bases short and J 5 bases short, with 19 bases between. The length of the CDR3 is 15 residues. Germline V lookup: CDR1 SGHDT, CDR2 YYEEEE.

The chain joins TRBV11-3 to TRBJ2-1; 7 nucleotides agree with TRBD2. CDR1 is SGHNT and CDR2 is YENEEA in the germline V gene. V gave up 1 base and J gave up 6 bases; unmatched junction bases: 9. This CDR3 contains 16 residues. CDR3 in amino acids: CASSLGEAGVGNEQFF. CDR3 DNA sequence: TGTGCCAGCAGCTTAGGAGAGGCGGGAGTAGGCAATGAGCAGTTCTTC.

V and J are TRBV7-2 and TRBJ2-5; a weak D match, TRBD1 (7 bases). From germline, CDR1 is SGHTA and CDR2 FQGNSA. The CDR3 spans 16 residues. V lost 2 bases to trimming and J lost 0 bases, with 13 bases between them. CDR3 DNA: TGTGCCAGCAGCTTAAGGGCAGGGGGGTACCAAGAGACCCAGTACTTC. Protein sequence: CASSLRAGGYQETQYF.

This sequence joins TRBV7-9 and TRBJ2-1, with TRBD2 matching 12 bases. Germline assignment: CDR1 SEHNR and CDR2 FQNEAQ (reference sequence). Unmatched junction bases numbered 4, after V lost 1 base and J lost 6 bases. This CDR3 has 16 residues. CDR3 nucleotides: TGTGCCAGCAGCTTAGGGCTAGCGGGAGGGGGCAATGAGCAGTTCTTC. It is translated as CASSLGLAGGGNEQFF.

This chain links TRBV25-1 with TRBJ1-1; TRBD1 might be the D (5 bases). The V gene's germline CDR1 is MGHDK and CDR2 SYGVNS. Trimming took 8 bases from V and 7 from J, leaving 14 bases between them. This CDR3 region has 12 residues. In DNA form, the CDR3 reads TGTGCCAGCCGAAGAAGCAGGGTTGAAGCTTTCTTT. Its protein is CASRRSRVEAFF.

The CDR3 coding sequence is TGTGCCTGGAGTCGGGACAGGGTAAACTATGGCTACACCTTC. Translation: CAWSRDRVNYGYTF. The chain recombines TRBV30 with TRBJ1-2; 9 bases agree with TRBD1. V was pared by 2 bases and J by 2 bases, with 3 bases of the junction left unmatched. The CDR3 is 14 amino acids. The germline gives CDR1 GTSNPN, CDR2 SVGIG (reference sequence).